What follows are 29 T cell receptor beta chains derived from one specimen sequenced in a study of tumor and adjacent non-tumor tissue in lung cancer. This sample's RNA came from whole unsorted tissue. Three rounds of nested PCR, following a modified ARM-PCR protocol, produced the TCRbeta library. TCRdb processed the multiplex PCR reads anew with MiXCR; each CDR3 protein has one entry. The profile covers about 85,000 distinct CDR3 sequences, with around three fifths appearing a single time and 15% taken by the ten largest. Sequencing was performed on lung tumor tissue. The receptors were gathered from a man between 70 and 80 years old with non-small cell lung cancer.

This clonotype was seen once. The genes are TRBV6-2 or TRBV6-3 and TRBJ2-7; the D gene is possibly TRBD1 (6 bases). V lost 7 bases to trimming and J lost 7 bases, with 23 bases between them. CDR1 is MNHEY and CDR2 is SVGEGT in the germline V gene. CDR3 size: 15 residues. CDR3 nucleotide sequence: TGTGCCAGCAACACTCCGGGACACGGTACGTATGAGCAGTACTTC. Encoded protein: CASNTPGHGTYEQYF.

On this clonotype: This could be a read error, since a much larger clone is one nucleotide away. This chain joins TRBV20-1 and TRBJ2-1; TRBD2 aligns across 10 bases. CDR3 size: 16 residues. Germline V CDR1 and CDR2: DFQATT, SNEGSKA (reference sequence). CDR3 protein: CSARDPAGGDYYEQFF. The DNA of the CDR3 is TGCAGTGCTAGAGATCCAGCGGGAGGGGACTACTATGAGCAGTTCTTC.

As regards this clonotype: The conserved final phenylalanine or tryptophan is absent from the CDR3, which likely points to a read error. V and J are TRBV10-2 and TRBJ1-1, with D perhaps TRBD1 (5 bases). Germline V gene lookup returns CDR1 WSHSY and CDR2 SAAADI. Trimming took off 6 bases at V and 4 bases at J, with 18 bases between the two ends. The CDR3 length is 15 residues. CDR3 sequence (DNA): TGCGCCAGCAGGGAAAACACCGGGACTACCACTGAAGCTTTCTCT. It encodes CASRENTGTTTEAFS.

On this clonotype: The junction departs from germline at one end; a sequencing error may be responsible. V gene TRBV11-2 combines with J gene TRBJ1-5; D is ambiguous. The CDR3 contains 13 residues. Germline CDR1 reads SGHAT; CDR2 reads FQNNGV. CDR3 DNA: TGTGCCAGCTGCTTAGCGAGAGGTCAGCGCCAGCATTTT. Translated, it gives CASCLARGQRQHF.

This sequence joins TRBV28 and TRBJ2-2; unclear D gene. The germline V and J ends were trimmed by 4 bases and 4 bases, with 10 bases remaining between them. Germline V gene sequence: CDR1 MDHEN, CDR2 SYDVKM. The CDR3 has 14 residues. CDR3 DNA sequence: TGTGCCAGCAGTTATACACGACCCACCGGGGAGCTGTTTTTT. This encodes CASSYTRPTGELFF.

Comment on this clonotype: Because the CDR3 is missing its conserved closing phenylalanine or tryptophan, this is likely a read error. The chain uses TRBV12-3 or TRBV12-4 and TRBJ2-2; TRBD1 matches at 8 bases. The CDR3 extends over 14 amino acids. As DNA, the CDR3 is TGTGCTAGCACTGGGACAGGCAGAGCCGGGGAGCTGTTTTCT. Translating it yields CASTGTGRAGELFS.

This clonotype was detected ten times or more. A much larger clone differs by one base, so this may be a read error. The chain links TRBV4-2 to TRBJ2-3; D uncertain. This CDR3 comprises 11 residues. CDR1 is LGHNA, CDR2 YNFKEQ, per germline. The CDR3 region has the DNA TGTGTCAGCAGTTACACAGATACGCAGTATTTT. As protein: CVSSYTDTQYF.

The chain links TRBV6-5 to TRBJ2-3; TRBD1 matches at 8 bases. V shed 8 bases, J shed 4 bases, and the junction held 5 bases outside the gene matches. The CDR3 spans 13 residues. The germline V gene encodes CDR1 MNHEY and CDR2 SVGAGI. CDR3 region: CASVCRGPDTQYF. CDR3 nucleotide sequence: TGTGCCAGCGTCTGCAGGGGGCCAGATACGCAGTATTTT.

To note about this clonotype: It may be a read error: a sequence one base away is much more abundant. The chain carries TRBV5-1 and TRBJ2-3, with D possibly being TRBD2 (6 bases). V was trimmed by 0 bases and J by 11 bases, leaving 22 bases between them. This CDR3 contains 16 residues. Germline assignment: CDR1 SGHRS and CDR2 YFSETQ. CDR3 nucleotide sequence: TGCGCCAGCAGCTTGGAGGGTTATCCAACCGGGAGTATGCAGTATTTT. Translating it yields CASSLEGYPTGSMQYF.

The V gene is TRBV5-1, the J gene TRBJ2-7, with a possible D match to TRBD1 (6 bases). V was trimmed by 1 base and J by 3 bases, leaving 14 bases between them. In germline, CDR1 is SGHRS, CDR2 YFSETQ. The CDR3 is 15 amino acids. The CDR3 region is CASSLPAGDGYEQYF. CDR3 in DNA: TGCGCCAGCAGCTTGCCGGCAGGGGATGGCTACGAGCAGTACTTC.

For this clonotype: A junction boundary mismatches the germline segment, possibly from a read error. This chain joins TRBV11-3 and TRBJ2-7; TRBD2 agrees at 11 bases. The CDR3 spans 14 residues. CDR1 is SGHNT, CDR2 YENEEA, per germline. CDR3 DNA: TGTGCCAGCAGCCTTCTAGCGGGGGGCTCCGGTCGGTACTTT. Residues: CASSLLAGGSGRYF.

Turning to this clonotype: At one of its ends the junction is not consistent with the germline gene, which may arise from a read error. V usage is TRBV11-2 and J usage is TRBJ2-3, with D possibly being TRBD1 (5 bases). This CDR3 is 14 amino acids long. In germline, CDR1 is SGHAT, CDR2 FQNNGV. The CDR3 protein is CAGSLDSFRDTQYF. The CDR3 DNA reads as TGTGCCGGCAGCCTCGACAGTTTCAGAGATACGCAGTATTTT.

A word on this clonotype: A much larger clone differs from this one at a single base, so this may be a read error. J is TRBJ2-4 and V is TRBV4-1, with D possibly TRBD2 on 7 matching bases. The CDR3 length is 15 residues. Germline lookup yields CDR1 MGHRA and CDR2 YSYEKL. Trimming shortened V by 0 bases and J by 6 bases, and 12 bases separated the two germline ends. CDR3 loop: CASSQESGGRNIQYF. CDR3 nucleotide sequence: TGCGCCAGCAGCCAAGAATCGGGGGGCCGAAACATTCAGTACTTC.

A remark on this clonotype: An end of the junction does not agree with germline; a read error may underlie this. The V gene is TRBV20-1, the J gene TRBJ2-3; the match to TRBD1 covers 7 bases. The length of the CDR3 is 13 residues. Germline CDR1 DFQATT, CDR2 SNEGSKA (reference sequence). This CDR3 reads CARRTGVTDMQYF. DNA of the CDR3: TGCGCGCGGAGAACAGGGGTGACAGATATGCAGTATTTT.

This clonotype was picked up many times. The rearrangement joins TRBV4-2 to TRBJ2-7; D unclear. The germline V gene encodes CDR1 LGHNA and CDR2 YNFKEQ. The CDR3 runs to 13 residues. Trimming stripped 3 bases from V and 6 bases from J, with 12 bases between. The CDR3 loop reads CASSQGDAAEQYF. In DNA form, the CDR3 reads TGTGCCAGCAGCCAGGGTGACGCGGCCGAGCAGTACTTC.

The chain has TRBV10-3 and TRBJ2-2; D gene unclear. This CDR3 has 14 amino acids. The germline V and J ends were trimmed by 6 bases and 3 bases, with 11 bases remaining between them. CDR1 and CDR2 from the germline V gene are ENHRY and SYGVKD. The CDR3 coding sequence is TGTGCCATCAGCCCGTCAGATGACACCGGGGAGCTGTTTTTT. As protein: CAISPSDDTGELFF.

The chain uses TRBV5-1 and TRBJ2-5; D remains unclear. Deletions cut 4 bases from V and 5 bases from J, with 12 bases between. In germline, CDR1 is SGHRS, CDR2 YFSETQ. The CDR3 extends over 13 amino acids. The CDR3 sequence: CASSPTTRETQYF. DNA of the CDR3: TGCGCCAGCAGCCCTACGACCAGGGAGACCCAGTACTTC.

In this sample, this clonotype turned up a few times. A junction end diverges from the germline sequence, so it may reflect a read error. V is TRBV20-1 and J is TRBJ1-1; 8 positions match TRBD1. Germline CDR1 is DFQATT and CDR2 is SNEGSKA (reference sequence). The CDR3 is made up of 13 amino acids. The DNA for the CDR3 is TGCTGTGCTAGAGCAGGGGGCCACTCTGAAGCTTTCTTT. This encodes CCARAGGHSEAFF.

This clonotype was found many times. CDR3 protein: CASSLPGLTASGANVLTF. The CDR3 bases are TGTGCCAGCAGCCTCCCTGGACTAACCGCCTCTGGGGCCAACGTCCTGACTTTC. The chain uses TRBV5-4 and TRBJ2-6, with D possibly being TRBD2 (6 bases). In germline, CDR1 is SGHNT, CDR2 YYREEE (reference sequence). CDR3 size: 18 residues. The germline V and J ends were trimmed by 4 bases and 0 bases, with 17 bases remaining between them.

With regard to this clonotype: This likely comes from a read error, as the CDR3 has no conserved phenylalanine or tryptophan at its end. The chain uses TRBV5-5 and TRBJ1-1; D gene uncertain. The CDR3 loop spans 14 amino acids. Germline-derived CDR1 and CDR2 are SGHKS and YYEKEE (reference sequence). CDR3 bases: TGTGTCAGCATCGAAAGCACGGCCAACACTGAAGCTTTCTCT. This gives the protein CVSIESTANTEAFS.

Concerning this clonotype: Germline and junction disagree at one end, which may indicate a read error. The rearrangement uses TRBV11-3 and TRBJ2-5; D may be TRBD2 (5 bases). The V gene's germline CDR1 is SGHNT and CDR2 YENEEA. The CDR3 consists of 13 residues. The CDR3 loop is CACSPGLGETHYF. For the CDR3, the DNA is TGTGCATGCAGCCCAGGCTTGGGAGAGACCCACTACTTC.

Ten or more counts support this clonotype. V gene TRBV6-1 combines with J gene TRBJ1-1; no reliable D call. There are 15 residues in the CDR3. The V and J ends lost 6 bases and 3 bases respectively, with 17 bases between them. Per germline, CDR1 MNHNS and CDR2 SASEGT. CDR3 sequence reads: CASSQSGWRDTEAFF. Here the CDR3 DNA reads TGTGCCAGCAGCCAAAGCGGGTGGAGGGACACTGAAGCTTTCTTT.

The chain uses TRBV6-2 or TRBV6-3 and TRBJ2-7; 11 nucleotides align to TRBD2. The germline CDR1 and CDR2 sequences are MNHEY and SVGEGT. V lost 5 bases to trimming and J lost 1 base; unmatched junction nucleotides: 4. The CDR3 has 15 amino acids. The CDR3 protein is CASSTASGRSYEQYF. The CDR3 region has the DNA TGTGCCAGCAGTACCGCTAGCGGGAGGTCCTACGAGCAGTACTTC.

On this clonotype itself: A much larger clonotype is one base distant, so this may be a read error. The V call is TRBV12-3 or TRBV12-4, the J call TRBJ2-7; D tentatively reads TRBD1 or TRBD2 (5 bases each). The germline V and J ends were trimmed by 0 bases and 2 bases, with 14 bases remaining between them. CDR3 size: 16 residues. The DNA of the CDR3 is TGTGCCAGCAGTTTAGCGCAAGGGACGGCCGCCTACGAGCAGTACTTC. Amino acids: CASSLAQGTAAYEQYF.

On this clonotype itself: This may be a read error, as it is one base from a much larger clone. The V gene is TRBV4-2, the J gene TRBJ2-4, with D unresolved. CDR1 and CDR2 (germline): LGHNA, YNFKEQ. This CDR3 is built from 15 residues. CDR3 in DNA: TGTACCAGCAGCCAAGATCGGGCAGTTCGCCCATTTCAGTACTTC. Its protein is CTSSQDRAVRPFQYF.

At least ten counts were recorded for this clonotype. The gene calls are TRBV7-9 and TRBJ1-1; the D gene is possibly TRBD1 (5 bases). V was pared by 0 bases and J by 6 bases, with 11 bases between. The CDR3 covers 14 residues. Germline lookup yields CDR1 SEHNR and CDR2 FQNEAQ (reference sequence). Here the CDR3 DNA reads TGTGCCAGCAGCTTAGCCCTGGGGGTCGCTGAAGCTTTCTTT. This encodes CASSLALGVAEAFF.

As regards this clonotype: An end of the junction differs from the germline gene, which may be a read error. The chain combines TRBV28 with TRBJ2-7; 10 bases are shared with TRBD1. The CDR3 spans 14 residues. Germline CDR1 MDHEN, CDR2 SYDVKM. For the CDR3, the DNA is TGTGCCACCAGAGGGACAGGGGCATCCTACGAGCAATACTTC. Its protein is CATRGTGASYEQYF.

This rearrangement joins TRBV5-4 to TRBJ1-5; D unresolved. With the DNA end fitting TRBJ2-3 better, the J assignment may be wrong. The CDR3 extends over 14 amino acids. Germline CDR1 reads SGHNT; CDR2 reads YYREEE (reference sequence). The CDR3 DNA reads as TGTGCCAGCGGCCCGGACGGGTACAATCAGCCCCAGTATTTT. This encodes CASGPDGYNQPQYF.

As concerns this clonotype: In this CDR3 the conserved last residue, phenylalanine or tryptophan, is missing, so a read error is likely. The chain is built from TRBV10-3 and TRBJ1-5; D call uncertain. V lost 0 bases to trimming and J lost 7 bases, with 10 bases between them. From germline, CDR1 is ENHRY and CDR2 SYGVKD. The CDR3 is 14 residues long. In DNA form, the CDR3 reads TGTGCCATCAGTGAGTCATTTGGATTACAGCCCCAGCATCTT. Its protein is CAISESFGLQPQHL.